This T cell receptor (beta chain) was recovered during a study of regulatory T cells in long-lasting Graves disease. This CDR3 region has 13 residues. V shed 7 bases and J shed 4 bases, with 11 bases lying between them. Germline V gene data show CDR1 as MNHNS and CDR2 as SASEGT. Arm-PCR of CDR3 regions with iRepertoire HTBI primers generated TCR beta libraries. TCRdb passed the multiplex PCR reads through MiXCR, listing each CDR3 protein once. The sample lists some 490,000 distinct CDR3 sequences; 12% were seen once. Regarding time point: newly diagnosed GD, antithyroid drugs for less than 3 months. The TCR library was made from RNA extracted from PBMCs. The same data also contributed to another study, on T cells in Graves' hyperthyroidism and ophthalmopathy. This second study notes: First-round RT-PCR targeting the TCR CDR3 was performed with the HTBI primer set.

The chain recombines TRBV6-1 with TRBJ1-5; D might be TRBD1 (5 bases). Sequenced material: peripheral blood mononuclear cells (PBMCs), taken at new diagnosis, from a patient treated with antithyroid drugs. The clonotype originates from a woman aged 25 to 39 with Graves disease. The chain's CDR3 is CASNRLWNQPQHF. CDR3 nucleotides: TGTGCCAGCAACAGGTTATGGAATCAGCCCCAGCATTTT.